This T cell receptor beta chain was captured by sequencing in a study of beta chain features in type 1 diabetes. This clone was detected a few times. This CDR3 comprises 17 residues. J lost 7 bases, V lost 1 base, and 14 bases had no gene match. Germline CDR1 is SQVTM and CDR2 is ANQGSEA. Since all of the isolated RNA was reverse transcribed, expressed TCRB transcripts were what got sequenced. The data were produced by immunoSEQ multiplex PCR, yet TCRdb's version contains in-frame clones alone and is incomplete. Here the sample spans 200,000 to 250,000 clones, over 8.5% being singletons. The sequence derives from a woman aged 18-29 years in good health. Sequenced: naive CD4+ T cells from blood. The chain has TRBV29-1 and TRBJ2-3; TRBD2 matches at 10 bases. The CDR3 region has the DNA TGCAGCGTTGAAGGCCCCCGGACTAGCGGTTATTTGTATACGCAGTATTTT. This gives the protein CSVEGPRTSGYLYTQYF.